The subject of this entry is one TCR beta chain. This sample is drawn from a study of T cell responses to AZD1222 COVID-19 vaccine. Clones were read by immunoSEQ multiplex PCR, and TCRdb kept only the in-frame ones, dropping some. The repertoire holds 130,000 or so clones, with 90% as singletons. The CDR3 runs 13 residues. Germline values: CDR1 SNHLY, CDR2 FYNNEI. The sequence came from an adult in good health. The chain carries TRBV2 and TRBJ1-5, with D unclear. The material sequenced was peripheral blood, taken on day 0 of AZD1222 vaccination. In DNA form, the CDR3 reads TGTGCGGTGCGGGCGAATAGCAATCAGCCCCAGCATTTT. Amino acids: CAVRANSNQPQHF.